Detailed here is one T cell receptor beta chain. Its antigen remains unknown. These data belong to a study of T cell responses to AZD1222 COVID-19 vaccine. Findings and limits, study-wide: Clonal diversity was possibly underestimated; the donors were predominantly white British and more often female. There were vaccine-associated CD4 TCRs across spike, dominant at 160-218 and 743-854. Just a handful of AZD1222 recipients tested seropositive at baseline.

The assay was immunoSEQ multiplex PCR, and TCRdb's table has in-frame clones only and misses some. The data hold around 46,000 clones, with 75% to 90% observed a single time. The sequencing used peripheral blood, collected 28 days after the second AZD1222 dose. This TCR came from an adult who received the AZD1222 COVID-19 vaccine.

CDR3 region: CASSPFALSYEQYF. The CDR3 nucleotides are TGCGCCAGCAGCCCCTTTGCTCTGTCCTACGAGCAGTACTTC. This chain uses TRBV5-1 with TRBJ2-7; D not certain. The CDR3 is made up of 14 amino acids. In germline, CDR1 is SGHRS, CDR2 YFSETQ. V was cut by 4 bases and J by 1 base, with 12 bases left in between.